The rows below give T cell receptor beta chains drawn from one sample of a study of memory B cells and T cells in multiple sclerosis. Profiling relied on immunoSEQ multiplex PCR, and the TCRdb table lists in-frame clones only, not all of them. Of 11,000 or so clones listed, roughly 86% are singletons. These receptors are not linked to any known antigen. Sample: PBMCs from blood kept in culture. All receptors derive from a human donor with multiple sclerosis. The CDR3 runs from the conserved cysteine through the conserved F or W. A D gene is named only where the DNA matches it firmly. Not all rows give a size; the values are once, few, many and, for expanded clones, a class.

len: 11; v_gene: TRBV29-1; d_gene: NA; j_gene: TRBJ1-2; abundance: NA; CDR3nt: TGCAGCGCGGGAGTAGGGTATGGCTACACCTTC; CDR3aa: CSAGVGYGYTF
len: 14; v_gene: TRBV6-6; d_gene: TRBD1; j_gene: TRBJ1-4; abundance: NA; CDR3nt: TGTGCCAGCAAAAACCAGGGGGTCGGTGAAAAACTGTTTTTT; CDR3aa: CASKNQGVGEKLFF
len: 12; v_gene: TRBV11-2; d_gene: NA; j_gene: TRBJ2-1; abundance: NA; CDR3nt: TGTGCCAGTGGGACTTTATACAATGAGCAGTTCTTC; CDR3aa: CASGTLYNEQFF
len: 14; v_gene: TRBV9; d_gene: TRBD2; j_gene: TRBJ2-1; abundance: NA; CDR3nt: TGTGCCAGCAGCGGGCTAGCGGAATACAATGAGCAGTTCTTC; CDR3aa: CASSGLAEYNEQFF
len: 15; v_gene: TRBV7-6; d_gene: TRBD1; j_gene: TRBJ2-3; abundance: NA; CDR3nt: TGTGCCAGCAGCCTCGGGACAGGGAAATCGGATACGCAGTATTTT; CDR3aa: CASSLGTGKSDTQYF
len: 14; v_gene: TRBV6-6; d_gene: NA; j_gene: TRBJ1-5; abundance: NA; CDR3nt: TGTGCCAGCAGTTATAGGACAGTCAATCAGCCCCAGCATTTT; CDR3aa: CASSYRTVNQPQHF
len: 16; v_gene: TRBV7-9; d_gene: NA; j_gene: TRBJ1-3; abundance: NA; CDR3nt: TGTGCCAGCAGCTTAGTGGCCCACCGCTCTGGAAACACCATATATTTT; CDR3aa: CASSLVAHRSGNTIYF
len: 13; v_gene: TRBV11-3; d_gene: NA; j_gene: TRBJ1-1; abundance: NA; CDR3nt: TGTGCCAGCAGCTTAGCCGGGAGAGCTGAAGCTTTCTTT; CDR3aa: CASSLAGRAEAFF
len: 14; v_gene: TRBV14; d_gene: NA; j_gene: TRBJ1-2; abundance: few; CDR3nt: TGTGCCAGCAGCCAAGATCGGGGCAGGCTTGGCTACACCTTC; CDR3aa: CASSQDRGRLGYTF
len: 14; v_gene: TRBV2; d_gene: NA; j_gene: TRBJ1-4; abundance: NA; CDR3nt: TGTGCCAGCAGTGACAGGGGCGTAGGGGAAAAACTGTTTTTT; CDR3aa: CASSDRGVGEKLFF
len: 16; v_gene: TRBV10-1; d_gene: TRBD1; j_gene: TRBJ2-7; abundance: NA; CDR3nt: TGCGCCAGCAGTGAGTCCTGGAAGGGGGCCGCCCACGAGCAGTACTTC; CDR3aa: CASSESWKGAAHEQYF
len: 10; v_gene: TRBV20-1; d_gene: NA; j_gene: TRBJ1-1; abundance: NA; CDR3nt: TGCAGTGCTAGAGATAGGGGCGGTTTCTTT; CDR3aa: CSARDRGGFF
len: 16; v_gene: TRBV19; d_gene: TRBD1; j_gene: TRBJ1-1; abundance: NA; CDR3nt: TGTGCCAGTAGTAACAGGGGGACAGCTCAAGGGGCTGAAGCTTTCTTT; CDR3aa: CASSNRGTAQGAEAFF
len: 12; v_gene: TRBV28; d_gene: NA; j_gene: TRBJ2-7; abundance: NA; CDR3nt: TGTGCCAGCAGTTTATTAGATGACGAGCAGTACTTC; CDR3aa: CASSLLDDEQYF
len: 12; v_gene: TRBV28; d_gene: NA; j_gene: TRBJ1-5; abundance: NA; CDR3nt: TGTGCCAGTAGTTCGACGGGGAAGCCCCAGCATTTT; CDR3aa: CASSSTGKPQHF
len: 14; v_gene: TRBV9; d_gene: NA; j_gene: TRBJ2-7; abundance: NA; CDR3nt: TGTGCCAGCAGCGAGGGAGGTTTCTCCTACGAGCAGTACTTC; CDR3aa: CASSEGGFSYEQYF
len: 15; v_gene: TRBV2; d_gene: NA; j_gene: TRBJ2-7; abundance: few; CDR3nt: TGTGCCAGCAGTTCAAGCCCTTCCCTCTCCTACGAGCAGTACTTC; CDR3aa: CASSSSPSLSYEQYF
len: 15; v_gene: TRBV11-2; d_gene: NA; j_gene: TRBJ1-2; abundance: NA; CDR3nt: TGTGCCAGCAGCTTAGAGTGGGGGGAAGACTATGGCTACACCTTC; CDR3aa: CASSLEWGEDYGYTF
len: 14; v_gene: TRBV5-1; d_gene: NA; j_gene: TRBJ2-3; abundance: NA; CDR3nt: TGCGCCAGCAGCTTGGGAGGGTTCCCAGATACGCAGTATTTT; CDR3aa: CASSLGGFPDTQYF
len: 11; v_gene: TRBV2; d_gene: NA; j_gene: TRBJ2-1; abundance: NA; CDR3nt: TGTGCCAGCGAGACTGGTAATGGGCAGTTCTTC; CDR3aa: CASETGNGQFF
len: 21; v_gene: TRBV4-2; d_gene: TRBD2; j_gene: TRBJ2-3; abundance: NA; CDR3nt: TGTGCCAGCAGCCAAGACAATAGACTAGCGGGAATTTCGTCTAGCACAGATACGCAGTATTTT; CDR3aa: CASSQDNRLAGISSSTDTQYF
len: 15; v_gene: TRBV5-1; d_gene: TRBD2; j_gene: TRBJ2-3; abundance: NA; CDR3nt: TGCGCCAGCAGCTTGGCTAGCGGACTCACATATACGCAGTATTTT; CDR3aa: CASSLASGLTYTQYF
len: 16; v_gene: TRBV7-8; d_gene: NA; j_gene: TRBJ2-3; abundance: NA; CDR3nt: TGTGCCAGCAGCTCGGCTAGCGTTTCAAGCACAGATACGCAGTATTTT; CDR3aa: CASSSASVSSTDTQYF
len: 13; v_gene: TRBV28; d_gene: NA; j_gene: TRBJ1-2; abundance: NA; CDR3nt: TGTGCCAGCAATAAGGGGGTTAACTATGGCTACACCTTC; CDR3aa: CASNKGVNYGYTF
len: 11; v_gene: TRBV2; d_gene: TRBD2; j_gene: TRBJ2-2; abundance: NA; CDR3nt: TGTGCCAGCAGTGGACTAGCGGAGCTGTTTTTT; CDR3aa: CASSGLAELFF
len: 15; v_gene: TRBV5-1; d_gene: NA; j_gene: TRBJ1-5; abundance: NA; CDR3nt: TGCGCCAGCAGCCCGTGGGGGGCTAGCAATCAGCCCCAGCATTTT; CDR3aa: CASSPWGASNQPQHF
len: 15; v_gene: TRBV6-4; d_gene: TRBD1; j_gene: TRBJ1-2; abundance: NA; CDR3nt: TGTGCCAGCAGTGTTTCACAAGGACAGGGATATGGCTACACCTTC; CDR3aa: CASSVSQGQGYGYTF
len: 14; v_gene: TRBV6-5; d_gene: NA; j_gene: TRBJ1-1; abundance: NA; CDR3nt: TGTGCCAGCATCCAGGACAGTATGAACACTGAAGCTTTCTTT; CDR3aa: CASIQDSMNTEAFF
len: 18; v_gene: TRBV27; d_gene: TRBD1; j_gene: TRBJ1-6; abundance: NA; CDR3nt: TGTGCCAGCAGTCACCTTTCCGGGACAGGGATTAATAATTCACCCCTCCACTTT; CDR3aa: CASSHLSGTGINNSPLHF
len: 15; v_gene: TRBV7-8; d_gene: TRBD1; j_gene: TRBJ2-3; abundance: NA; CDR3nt: TGTGCCAGCAGCTATCGCCGGGACAGGGCTGATACGCAGTATTTT; CDR3aa: CASSYRRDRADTQYF
len: 16; v_gene: TRBV19; d_gene: NA; j_gene: TRBJ1-1; abundance: NA; CDR3nt: TGTGCCAGTAGGACGGACACCAAAAGTCTGAACACTGAAGCTTTCTTT; CDR3aa: CASRTDTKSLNTEAFF
len: 14; v_gene: TRBV11-1; d_gene: NA; j_gene: TRBJ2-5; abundance: NA; CDR3nt: TGTGCCAGCAGCTTAGTCCCAGGGGAGGAGACCCAGTACTTC; CDR3aa: CASSLVPGEETQYF
len: 17; v_gene: TRBV21-1; d_gene: NA; j_gene: TRBJ1-5; abundance: few; CDR3nt: TGTGCCAGCAGGAGTTTGATAGCTCATTGGCATCATCAGCCCCAGCATTTT; CDR3aa: CASRSLIAHWHHQPQHF
len: 17; v_gene: TRBV4-2; d_gene: TRBD1; j_gene: TRBJ1-4; abundance: NA; CDR3nt: TGTGCCAGCAGCCAAGAGGCTCTAACAGGGGGCAGAGAAAAACTGTTTTTT; CDR3aa: CASSQEALTGGREKLFF
len: 15; v_gene: TRBV6-6; d_gene: NA; j_gene: TRBJ2-5; abundance: NA; CDR3nt: TGTGCCAGCAGTTACTTTTCCGGCGGACAAGAGACCCAGTACTTC; CDR3aa: CASSYFSGGQETQYF
len: 14; v_gene: TRBV10-3; d_gene: TRBD1; j_gene: TRBJ2-1; abundance: NA; CDR3nt: TGTGCCATCAGTGAGGCGGACAGGGGCAATGAGCAGTTCTTC; CDR3aa: CAISEADRGNEQFF
len: 14; v_gene: TRBV19; d_gene: NA; j_gene: TRBJ1-1; abundance: large; CDR3nt: TGTGCCAGTAGTATCCAGGAATGGAGCACTGAAGCTTTCTTT; CDR3aa: CASSIQEWSTEAFF
len: 14; v_gene: TRBV19; d_gene: TRBD1; j_gene: TRBJ2-7; abundance: NA; CDR3nt: TGTGCCAGTAGTACTCCGGGACAGAAGTCCGAGCAGTACTTC; CDR3aa: CASSTPGQKSEQYF
len: 12; v_gene: TRBV29-1; d_gene: NA; j_gene: TRBJ2-5; abundance: NA; CDR3nt: TGCAGCGTTGAAGGGACCCCCGGGACCCAGTACTTC; CDR3aa: CSVEGTPGTQYF
len: 11; v_gene: TRBV2; d_gene: TRBD1; j_gene: TRBJ1-1; abundance: NA; CDR3nt: TGTGCCATCTGGGACAGGGACGGAGCTTTCTTT; CDR3aa: CAIWDRDGAFF
len: 15; v_gene: TRBV11-2; d_gene: NA; j_gene: TRBJ1-3; abundance: NA; CDR3nt: TGTGCCAGCAGAAGACCGGGCCGGATGTTAAACACCATATATTTT; CDR3aa: CASRRPGRMLNTIYF
len: 17; v_gene: TRBV11-2; d_gene: NA; j_gene: TRBJ2-7; abundance: NA; CDR3nt: TGTGCCAGCAGCCCCACCTTCCGGGCCGGACTCAGCTACGAGCAGTACTTC; CDR3aa: CASSPTFRAGLSYEQYF
len: 14; v_gene: TRBV4-1; d_gene: TRBD1; j_gene: TRBJ1-2; abundance: NA; CDR3nt: TGCGCCAGCAGCCAAGTCCGCAGGGGGCAGGGCTACACCTTC; CDR3aa: CASSQVRRGQGYTF